In its sample, the clone carrying this T cell receptor (beta chain) was seen once. This CDR3 has 13 residues. V gave up 8 bases and J gave up 0 bases, with 8 bases separating them. The data were taken from a study of blood T cell repertoires in COVID-19. Original processing methods: Reference gene primer amplification gave nucleated cell count estimates. Only in-frame clones appear in the TCRdb table, and some are missing; sequencing was by immunoSEQ multiplex PCR. V, J and clone size derive from that table, while D and trimming were established from the DNA sequence. The table shows 72,000 or so clones, with around 85% occurring only once.

The clonotype was recovered from a woman of 80 years or more with active or convalescent COVID-19. What was sequenced was peripheral blood. The chain recombines TRBV12-3 or TRBV12-4 with TRBJ1-3; unclear D gene. CDR3 sequence reads: CASQVYSGNTIYF. DNA for the CDR3: TGTGCCAGCCAGGTTTACTCTGGAAACACCATATATTTT.